The 32 T cell receptor beta chains below all came from one sample that was sequenced in a study of OX40 agonist ivuxolimab in advanced cancers. The protocol used for the library was the immunoSEQ multiplex PCR assay. Imported from immuneACCESS, the table was reduced by TCRdb to in-frame sequences with V and J called. These copies leave out some clones; in studies compared against another copy, an unresolved V gene accounts for under half, and the cause of the remainder is not known. Within this sample are some 20,000 clones, with around 88% of them counted one time only. More than 20% of the sample lies in the top ten. The sequencing here drew on CD4+ or CD8+ T cells sorted from blood, taken in a trial of the OX40 agonist ivuxolimab. These receptors were taken from an adult with an advanced solid tumor such as melanoma, head and neck, liver or kidney cancer.

The J gene is TRBJ1-6, the V gene TRBV4-1; no clear D gene. Germline values: CDR1 MGHRA, CDR2 YSYEKL. The V end lost 1 base, the J end lost 3 bases, and 7 bases lay between the germline ends. The CDR3 runs to 15 residues. The CDR3, as DNA: TGCGCCAGCAGCCAAGGCAGGCACTATAATTCACCCCTCCACTTT. Its protein product is CASSQGRHYNSPLHF.

This clone was seen more than once but under ten times. This chain connects TRBV6-5 to TRBJ2-1; 10 bases match TRBD2. Germline assignment: CDR1 MNHEY and CDR2 SVGAGI. The CDR3 spans 15 residues. V was clipped by 3 bases and J by 6 bases; unmatched bases: 5. The CDR3 DNA follows: TGTGCCAGCAGTTATTCGAGCGGGAGGGTCAATGAGCAGTTCTTC. It encodes CASSYSSGRVNEQFF.

CDR3 sequence: CASSHPAENYNEQFF. The CDR3 DNA follows: TGCGCCAGCAGCCACCCAGCCGAGAACTACAATGAGCAGTTCTTC. The rearrangement uses TRBV4-1 and TRBJ2-1; D is unclear. The germline V gene has CDR1 MGHRA and CDR2 YSYEKL. Trimming pared 3 bases from V and 3 bases from J, leaving 12 bases between. The CDR3 is 15 residues long.

V is TRBV5-1 and J is TRBJ2-7; weak D call: TRBD2 (5 bases). V was pared by 2 bases and J by 1 base, with 13 bases between. The length of the CDR3 is 15 residues. Germline V gene sequence: CDR1 SGHRS, CDR2 YFSETQ. This chain's CDR3 is CASSLRGSLSYEQYF. DNA for the CDR3: TGCGCCAGCAGCTTAAGAGGGTCCTTGTCCTACGAGCAGTACTTC.

This clone has just one count. The rearrangement uses TRBV7-8 and TRBJ1-1; possibly TRBD1 for D (6 bases). The CDR3 covers 14 residues. V was shortened by 5 bases and J by 6 bases, with 16 bases between the two germline ends. Germline V gives CDR1 SGHVS, CDR2 FQNEAQ. In nucleotides, the CDR3 is TGTGCCAGCAGCCAACCGGGGGCTTTCGCTGAAGCTTTCTTT. It translates to CASSQPGAFAEAFF.

This clone qualifies as medium-sized. V gene TRBV15 combines with J gene TRBJ2-7; a possible D gene is TRBD2 (6 bases). V lost 0 bases to trimming and J lost 7 bases, with 13 bases between them. The CDR3 is 14 amino acids. Germline values: CDR1 LNHNV, CDR2 YYDKDF (reference sequence). The CDR3 coding sequence is TGTGCCACCAGCAGAGATCGATGGGGGGAAGAGCAGTACTTC. Residues: CATSRDRWGEEQYF.

The genes are TRBV27 and TRBJ2-7, with TRBD1 identical over 8 bases. With 5 bases clipped from V and 3 bases from J, the junction kept 12 bases outside the gene matches. The CDR3 consists of 16 residues. Germline CDR1 MNHEY, CDR2 SMNVEV (reference sequence). The CDR3 region is CASSPLRTGNDYEQYF. DNA for the CDR3: TGTGCCAGCAGTCCGCTCCGGACAGGGAATGACTACGAGCAGTACTTC.

This sequence joins TRBV7-8 and TRBJ2-5; D is possibly TRBD1 (6 bases). Germline V gene lookup returns CDR1 SGHVS and CDR2 FQNEAQ. The length of the CDR3 is 15 residues. V shed 2 bases and J shed 2 bases, with 12 bases lying between them. As DNA, the CDR3 is TGTGCCAGCAGCTTATACGGGACACAACAAGAGACCCAGTACTTC. This translates into CASSLYGTQQETQYF.

The chain recombines TRBV29-1 with TRBJ2-1; 11 bases map to TRBD2. The CDR3 length is 13 residues. Trimming at V came to 4 bases and at J to 10 bases, leaving 6 bases not matched to a gene. In germline, CDR1 is SQVTM, CDR2 ANQGSEA. The DNA of the CDR3 is TGCAGCGTTGCACTAGCGGGAGCGGGCGAGCAGTTCTTC. It encodes CSVALAGAGEQFF.

The V and J genes are TRBV4-3 and TRBJ2-2; a weak D match, TRBD2 (5 bases). From germline, CDR1 is LGHNA and CDR2 YSLEER. V lost 1 base, J lost 7 bases, and 13 bases lay in between. The CDR3 is made up of 15 amino acids. CDR3 loop: CASSQARGSGGELFF. DNA for the CDR3: TGCGCCAGCAGCCAAGCTAGAGGGAGTGGCGGGGAGCTGTTTTTT.

The chain carries TRBV7-2 and TRBJ2-7; D gene uncertain. Trimming pared 4 bases from V and 2 bases from J, leaving 9 bases between. Germline V CDR1 and CDR2: SGHTA, FQGNSA. This CDR3 spans 13 amino acids. The CDR3 is CASSSPFPYEQYF. The CDR3 bases are TGTGCCAGCAGCTCCCCTTTTCCCTACGAGCAGTACTTC.

The genes are TRBV5-4 and TRBJ2-7; D unresolved. Trimming took off 2 bases at V and 4 bases at J, with 4 bases between the two ends. Germline V gene data show CDR1 as SGHNT and CDR2 as YYREEE (reference sequence). The CDR3 runs to 11 residues. The CDR3 DNA sequence: TGTGCCAGCAGCTTACCTTACGAGCAGTACTTC. Its translation: CASSLPYEQYF.

This chain joins TRBV6-5 and TRBJ2-1; D is unclear. V dropped 0 bases and J dropped 1 base, with 7 bases sitting between them. Germline loops: CDR1 MNHEY, CDR2 SVGAGI. The CDR3 covers 15 residues. The CDR3 DNA is TGTGCCAGCAGTTACTCGACTGGGTCCTACAATGAGCAGTTCTTC. Amino acid sequence: CASSYSTGSYNEQFF.

The rearrangement joins TRBV7-9 to TRBJ2-3; TRBD2 matches 9 bases. J lost 8 bases, V lost 5 bases, and 14 bases had no gene match. Germline lookup yields CDR1 SEHNR and CDR2 FQNEAQ (reference sequence). The CDR3 contains 16 residues. The CDR3 loop reads CASSPPSSGSMGTQYF. DNA for the CDR3: TGTGCCAGCAGCCCGCCGAGTAGCGGGAGTATGGGTACGCAGTATTTT.

The V and J genes are TRBV29-1 and TRBJ1-1; D may be TRBD1 (6 bases). This CDR3 spans 12 amino acids. V lost 3 bases, J lost 7 bases, and 12 bases lay in between. The germline V gene has CDR1 SQVTM and CDR2 ANQGSEA. The CDR3 bases are TGCAGCGTTGATGAGGGGGACAATGAAGCTTTCTTT. This encodes CSVDEGDNEAFF.

The chain links TRBV11-2 to TRBJ2-1; 10 bases fit TRBD2. The CDR3 length is 15 residues. J lost 6 bases, V lost 2 bases, and 4 bases had no gene match. Per germline, CDR1 SGHAT and CDR2 FQNNGV. In DNA form, the CDR3 reads TGTGCCAGCAGCTTACTAGCGGGAGTCCTCAATGAGCAGTTCTTC. It yields the protein CASSLLAGVLNEQFF.

This rearrangement joins TRBV28 to TRBJ2-3; 12 bases are a match to TRBD2. The J segment lost 2 bases and the V segment lost 5 bases, leaving 2 bases of the junction unmatched. Germline assignment: CDR1 MDHEN and CDR2 SYDVKM. The length of the CDR3 is 15 residues. The CDR3 spells CASSLAGGPTDTQYF. DNA of the CDR3: TGTGCCAGCAGTCTAGCGGGAGGGCCCACAGATACGCAGTATTTT.

The rearrangement joins TRBV4-3 to TRBJ2-7; D gene ambiguous. With 0 bases removed from V and 6 bases from J, the gap between germline ends came to 9 bases. CDR1 LGHNA and CDR2 YSLEER come from the germline V gene. The length of the CDR3 is 13 residues. As DNA, the CDR3 is TGCGCCAGCAGCCAAGAGGGCGGTTTCGAGCAGTACTTC. This encodes CASSQEGGFEQYF.

This chain joins TRBV11-2 and TRBJ1-1; D uncertain. Trimming stripped 2 bases from V and 1 base from J, with 5 bases between. In germline, CDR1 is SGHAT, CDR2 FQNNGV. This CDR3 comprises 13 residues. CDR3 residues: CASSLSGNTEAFF. Written as DNA, the CDR3 is TGTGCCAGCAGCTTATCAGGGAACACTGAAGCTTTCTTT.

The chain carries TRBV20-1 and TRBJ2-1; D is unclear. This CDR3 comprises 10 residues. Germline V lookup: CDR1 DFQATT, CDR2 SNEGSKA (reference sequence). V shed 7 bases and J shed 8 bases, with 9 bases lying between them. CDR3 DNA sequence: TGCAGTGGCGTCTTGGATGAGCAGTTCTTC. Its protein is CSGVLDEQFF.

The chain has TRBV10-2 and TRBJ2-7, with 9 bases fitting TRBD2. The CDR3 consists of 15 residues. The trim removed 1 base at V and 6 bases at J, leaving 7 bases unmatched. CDR1 and CDR2 (germline): WSHSY, SAAADI. The CDR3 DNA reads TGCGCCAGCAGTGAGTGGCGGGAGGGCCCTCTCGAGCAGTACTTC. Its protein product is CASSEWREGPLEQYF.

The chain combines TRBV9 with TRBJ2-3; tentatively, D is TRBD1 or TRBD2 (6 bases each). Germline loops: CDR1 SGDLS, CDR2 YYNGEE. The CDR3 is 16 amino acids. Deletions cut 3 bases from V and 0 bases from J, with 14 bases between. The CDR3 sequence is CASSAVGGTSTDTQYF. The CDR3 DNA sequence: TGTGCCAGCAGCGCCGTAGGGGGGACTAGCACAGATACGCAGTATTTT.

The V call is TRBV6-5, the J call TRBJ1-1; TRBD1 is a possible D gene (5 bases). This CDR3 is 15 amino acids long. V was cut by 4 bases and J by 11 bases, with 23 bases left in between. Germline lookup yields CDR1 MNHEY and CDR2 SVGAGI. The CDR3 sequence: CASSLRQSVDFRAFF. The CDR3 bases are TGTGCCAGCAGTTTACGACAGTCGGTGGATTTTAGGGCTTTCTTT.

V is TRBV4-1 and J is TRBJ1-2; 7 nucleotides align to TRBD1. The CDR3 is 16 residues long. J gave up 4 bases and V 2 bases, and 10 bases lay outside the gene matches. In germline, CDR1 is MGHRA, CDR2 YSYEKL. The CDR3 DNA follows: TGCGCCAGCAGCCAAAGAGCCGGGACAGCGCGCTATGGCTACACCTTC. Its protein is CASSQRAGTARYGYTF.

The chain is built from TRBV6-4 and TRBJ2-3; 7 bases match TRBD1. There are 16 residues in the CDR3. V shed 0 bases and J 0 bases; nucleotides not matched to a gene: 3. The germline V gene encodes CDR1 MRHNA and CDR2 SNTAGT. The CDR3 DNA follows: TGTGCCAGCAGTGACTCTGCAGGGGGAAGCACAGATACGCAGTATTTT. Residues: CASSDSAGGSTDTQYF.

The rearrangement links TRBV27 to TRBJ1-1; 8 nucleotides align to TRBD1. The CDR3 covers 15 residues. V dropped 5 bases and J dropped 1; count of bases not matched to a gene: 6. Germline loops: CDR1 MNHEY, CDR2 SMNVEV (reference sequence). CDR3 coding DNA: TGTGCCAGCAGTCTCAGGGACAGGAAGAACACTGAAGCTTTCTTT. Its protein product is CASSLRDRKNTEAFF.

The J gene is TRBJ1-2, the V gene TRBV30; no clear D gene. This CDR3 comprises 12 residues. V lost 8 bases, J lost 2 bases, and 12 bases lay in between. Per the germline V gene, CDR1 is GTSNPN and CDR2 is SVGIG (reference sequence). The CDR3, as DNA: TGTGCCACTGCCCGATTCAACTATGGCTACACCTTC. Protein: CATARFNYGYTF.

This chain uses TRBV11-2 with TRBJ2-7; D uncertain. Germline V gene data show CDR1 as SGHAT and CDR2 as FQNNGV. CDR3 size: 14 residues. V dropped 5 bases and J dropped 3 bases, with 14 bases sitting between them. The CDR3 spells CASSMGPSYYEQYF. In nucleotides, the CDR3 is TGTGCCAGCAGCATGGGCCCATCGTACTACGAGCAGTACTTC.

The V and J genes are TRBV2 and TRBJ2-3, with TRBD2 matching 12 bases. The CDR3 extends over 15 amino acids. Germline V lookup: CDR1 SNHLY, CDR2 FYNNEI. The V segment lost 5 bases and the J segment 4 bases; nucleotides outside the gene matches: 4. The CDR3 sequence is CASSFTSGRSDTQYF. CDR3 nucleotides: TGTGCCAGCAGTTTTACTAGCGGGAGGTCAGATACGCAGTATTTT.

The chain combines TRBV15 with TRBJ2-3; 7 bases fit TRBD2. V dropped 6 bases and J dropped 4; count of bases not matched to a gene: 7. The CDR3 extends over 14 amino acids. Germline loops: CDR1 LNHNV, CDR2 YYDKDF (reference sequence). CDR3 loop: CATSREAGADTQYF. CDR3 DNA sequence: TGTGCCACCAGTCGGGAGGCGGGAGCAGATACGCAGTATTTT.

The table lists this clone with a count of one. The gene calls are TRBV7-3 and TRBJ2-1; 11 bases fit TRBD2. This CDR3 spans 15 amino acids. Trimming at V came to 3 bases and at J to 4 bases, leaving 2 bases not matched to a gene. Germline V CDR1 and CDR2: SGHTA, FQGTGA. This CDR3 reads CASSLTSGTYNEQFF. CDR3 nucleotide sequence: TGTGCCAGCAGCTTGACTAGCGGGACTTACAATGAGCAGTTCTTC. Using reference TRBV7-3 and TRBJ2-1 for the parts outside the CDR3, the full variable domain is GAGVSQTPSNKVTEKGKYVELRCDPISGHTALYWYRQSLGQGPEFLIYFQGTGAADDSGLPNDRFFAVRPEGSVSTLKIQRTERGDSAVYLCASSLTSGTYNEQFFGPGTRLTVL.

The chain has TRBV5-4 and TRBJ2-5; 7 bases are a match to TRBD1. The CDR3 covers 14 residues. The germline gives CDR1 SGHNT, CDR2 YYREEE (reference sequence). Trimming at V came to 4 bases and at J to 3 bases, leaving 6 bases not matched to a gene. The CDR3 coding sequence is TGTGCCAGCAGCCTAGGGACAGCAAAAGAGACCCAGTACTTC. Translated, it gives CASSLGTAKETQYF.